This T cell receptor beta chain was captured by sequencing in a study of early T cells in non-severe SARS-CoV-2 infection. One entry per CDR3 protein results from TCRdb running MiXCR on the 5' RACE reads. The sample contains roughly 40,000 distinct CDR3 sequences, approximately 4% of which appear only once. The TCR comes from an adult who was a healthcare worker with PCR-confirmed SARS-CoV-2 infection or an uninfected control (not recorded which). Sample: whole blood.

CDR3 sequence: CASSFSGRTYEQYF. The CDR3, as DNA: TGTGCCAGCAGCTTTAGCGGGAGGACGTACGAGCAGTACTTC. The V and J genes are TRBV11-3 and TRBJ2-7, with 10 positions matching TRBD2. Germline V gives CDR1 SGHNT, CDR2 YENEEA. Trimming removed 3 bases from V and 4 bases from J; junction bases left unmatched: 3. This CDR3 contains 14 residues. Combining the CDR3 with reference TRBV11-3 and TRBJ2-7 gives the whole variable domain EAGVVQSPRYKIIEKKQPVAFWCNPISGHNTLYWYLQNLGQGPELLIRYENEEAVDDSQLPKDRFSAERLKGVDSTLKIQPAELGDSAVYLCASSFSGRTYEQYFGPGTRLTVT.